This T cell receptor beta chain derives from a study of vaccination effects on CD4 cells after COVID-19. At the level of the study: Of the BNT162b2 and mRNA-1273 vaccines, participants received two doses of one or the other.

The study, taken as a whole, reports: Marked clonal contraction was seen in infection- and vaccine-induced clones late after vaccination. The study had few convalescent patients and no early post-infection timepoints.

ViraFEST used viral peptide pools to expand antigen-specific CD4+ T cells before sequencing. After around nine days in culture, the CD4+ T cells were isolated. Among the vaccine recipients, none had a prior SARS-CoV-2 infection, and nucleocapsid antibodies were negative. On both days 3 and 7, half of the culture medium was replaced with IL-2 medium. Clones were sequenced by immunoSEQ multiplex PCR, and TCRdb holds only the in-frame ones, with some missing. The profile covers about 54,000 clones, with under 75% appearing a single time and approximately 16% taken by the ten largest. This clone was counted a few times. The antigen is unknown. This specimen consisted of CD4+ T cells from PBMCs cultured with SARS-CoV-2 spike peptides, obtained before COVID-19 vaccination. The clonotype was recovered from a human donor who received a COVID-19 vaccine.

The CDR3 sequence: CSVVLTVAFF. The CDR3 DNA reads as TGCAGCGTTGTTTTGACAGTAGCTTTCTTT. The rearrangement links TRBV29-1 to TRBJ1-1, with TRBD1 as a possible D gene (5 bases). The germline V gene has CDR1 SQVTM and CDR2 ANQGSEA. V was trimmed by 4 bases and J by 10 bases, leaving 10 bases between them. The CDR3 has 10 amino acids.